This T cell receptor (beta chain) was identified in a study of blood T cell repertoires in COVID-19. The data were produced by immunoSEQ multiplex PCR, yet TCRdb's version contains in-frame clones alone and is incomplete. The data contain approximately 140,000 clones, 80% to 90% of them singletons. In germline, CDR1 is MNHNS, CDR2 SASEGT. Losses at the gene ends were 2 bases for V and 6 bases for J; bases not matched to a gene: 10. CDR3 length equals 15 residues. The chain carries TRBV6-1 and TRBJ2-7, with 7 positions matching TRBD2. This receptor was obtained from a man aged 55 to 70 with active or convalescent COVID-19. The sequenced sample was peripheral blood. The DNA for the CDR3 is TGTGCCAGCAGTGAACGAACGGGAGGAAGTCGCGAGCAGTACTTC. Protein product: CASSERTGGSREQYF.